Sequencing of this T cell receptor beta chain was carried out in a study of cytomegalovirus exposure and HLA in healthy donors. Germline assignment: CDR1 SNHLY and CDR2 FYNNEI. This CDR3 has 17 residues. The ends lost 6 bases at V and 1 base at J; junction bases unmatched: 11. Notes on the study in general: Across donors, presence/absence analyses took sequencing depth to be roughly uniform. From TCR beta sequences, most subjects' HLA-A and HLA-B alleles were reportedly predicted accurately.

About this clone itself: Its antigen is as yet unknown.

Use of 60 Vbeta and 13 Jbeta primers characterized the PCR. Produced via immunoSEQ multiplex PCR; TCRdb's table is partial and in-frame only. The table includes roughly 190,000 clones, roughly a tenth detected once. The V and J genes are TRBV2 and TRBJ2-4; TRBD2 matches 8 bases. The clonotype comes from a woman in her 30s in good health and CMV-seropositive. Specimen: PBMCs. The CDR3 DNA reads as TGTGCCAGCAGGGTAGCGGGATCCATATTCGCCAAAAACATTCAGTACTTC. It specifies CASRVAGSIFAKNIQYF.